This is a list of T cell receptor beta chains from one sample in a study of cytomegalovirus exposure and HLA in healthy donors. Repertoires were generated with immunoSEQ multiplex PCR, while TCRdb's copy carries only in-frame clones and drops some. The sample includes some 190,000 clones, about 81% of them seen just once. Sequenced sample: PBMCs. Receptors originate from a middle-aged man in good health and CMV-seronegative. Both conserved end residues are part of each CDR3. The order of the fields is J gene, clone size, V gene, D gene, CDR3 DNA, CDR3 protein. The D gene is left open where the match is weak. Size is stated for part of the rows, as once, few or many counts, or as a class when the clone is expanded.

j_gene: TRBJ2-7; abundance: -; v_gene: TRBV19; d_gene: -; CDR3nt: TGTGCCTCTTCCCGAAGGCCAGGGGACAACGAGCAGTACTTC; CDR3aa: CASSRRPGDNEQYF
j_gene: TRBJ1-1; abundance: -; v_gene: TRBV2; d_gene: -; CDR3nt: TGTGCCAGCAGGCGGGACCAAACCCCTGAAGCTTTCTTT; CDR3aa: CASRRDQTPEAFF
j_gene: TRBJ2-5; abundance: -; v_gene: TRBV21-1; d_gene: -; CDR3nt: TGTGCCAGCAGCAAAAATCTCGGAGAGACCCAGTACTTC; CDR3aa: CASSKNLGETQYF
j_gene: TRBJ1-6; abundance: once; v_gene: TRBV5-4; d_gene: -; CDR3nt: TGTGCCAGCAGCCCGACAGGATATAATTCACCCCTCCACTTT; CDR3aa: CASSPTGYNSPLHF
j_gene: TRBJ2-7; abundance: -; v_gene: TRBV6-6; d_gene: -; CDR3nt: TGTGCCAGCAGGCCTGACGGACACCTGAACGAGCAGTACTTC; CDR3aa: CASRPDGHLNEQYF
j_gene: TRBJ2-7; abundance: once; v_gene: TRBV5-1; d_gene: TRBD1; CDR3nt: TGCGCCAGCAGCTTGGAGGGACAGGGTGTAGGCTCCTACGAGCAGTACTTC; CDR3aa: CASSLEGQGVGSYEQYF
j_gene: TRBJ2-4; abundance: -; v_gene: TRBV6-1; d_gene: -; CDR3nt: TGTGCCAGCAGTGAAGCGCTTCCGGGACTGACGAGAGCCAAAAACATTCAGTACTTC; CDR3aa: CASSEALPGLTRAKNIQYF
j_gene: TRBJ1-2; abundance: -; v_gene: TRBV6-1; d_gene: -; CDR3nt: TGTGCCAGCAGTGAAGGTACATACCGCTATGGCTACACCTTC; CDR3aa: CASSEGTYRYGYTF
j_gene: TRBJ1-6; abundance: -; v_gene: TRBV4-3; d_gene: TRBD1; CDR3nt: TGCGCCAGCAGCCAAGATCGGGACAGGGAAGTGGATTCACCCCTCCACTTT; CDR3aa: CASSQDRDREVDSPLHF
j_gene: TRBJ2-1; abundance: -; v_gene: TRBV28; d_gene: -; CDR3nt: TGTGCCAGCAAAGGGGTAACGGATTACAATGAGCAGTTCTTC; CDR3aa: CASKGVTDYNEQFF
j_gene: TRBJ2-5; abundance: -; v_gene: TRBV2; d_gene: TRBD1; CDR3nt: TGTGCCAGCAGAGAAAGACAGGGTGAAGAGACCCAGTACTTC; CDR3aa: CASRERQGEETQYF
j_gene: TRBJ2-1; abundance: -; v_gene: TRBV5-4; d_gene: TRBD1; CDR3nt: TGTGCCAGCAGCTTTGGGACAGGGAATGAGCAGTTCTTC; CDR3aa: CASSFGTGNEQFF
j_gene: TRBJ1-6; abundance: -; v_gene: TRBV14; d_gene: -; CDR3nt: TGTGCCAGCAGCCTCCATCCAGGAGGTTCACCCCTCCACTTT; CDR3aa: CASSLHPGGSPLHF
j_gene: TRBJ1-3; abundance: -; v_gene: TRBV18; d_gene: TRBD1; CDR3nt: TGTGCCAGCTCCCATGGACAGGGACCGGGAAACACCATATATTTT; CDR3aa: CASSHGQGPGNTIYF
j_gene: TRBJ1-1; abundance: -; v_gene: TRBV9; d_gene: TRBD1; CDR3nt: TGTGCCAGCAGCACACGACAGGGGGAGACTGAAGCTTTCTTT; CDR3aa: CASSTRQGETEAFF
j_gene: TRBJ2-1; abundance: -; v_gene: TRBV2; d_gene: -; CDR3nt: TGTGCCAGCTGGTCCGAGTGGCAGTTCTTC; CDR3aa: CASWSEWQFF
j_gene: TRBJ2-5; abundance: -; v_gene: TRBV7-9; d_gene: -; CDR3nt: TGTGCCAGCAGCTTTTCTGGCGGACAAGAGACCCAGTACTTC; CDR3aa: CASSFSGGQETQYF
j_gene: TRBJ1-5; abundance: -; v_gene: TRBV27; d_gene: -; CDR3nt: TGTGCCAGCAGTTCCGAGAGATTGGGCAATCAGCCCCAGCATTTT; CDR3aa: CASSSERLGNQPQHF
j_gene: TRBJ2-2; abundance: once; v_gene: TRBV27; d_gene: -; CDR3nt: TGTGCCAGCAGTTTGCAAGGGAGAAACACCGGGGAGCTGTTTTTT; CDR3aa: CASSLQGRNTGELFF
j_gene: TRBJ2-1; abundance: -; v_gene: TRBV7-2; d_gene: TRBD1; CDR3nt: TGTGCCAGCAGCTTATCCAGGGGGTTTAACCCCAACAATTACAATGAGCAGTTCTTC; CDR3aa: CASSLSRGFNPNNYNEQFF
j_gene: TRBJ2-7; abundance: -; v_gene: TRBV27; d_gene: TRBD1; CDR3nt: TGTGCCAGCAGTTCCCCCGGGACAGAGATCTACGAGCAGTACTTC; CDR3aa: CASSSPGTEIYEQYF
j_gene: TRBJ2-5; abundance: -; v_gene: TRBV7-3; d_gene: TRBD2; CDR3nt: TGTGCCAGCAGCCCTTCGGGATCTTTGGGGCTAGCGGGGGGAAAGACCCAGTACTTC; CDR3aa: CASSPSGSLGLAGGKTQYF
j_gene: TRBJ2-7; abundance: -; v_gene: TRBV6-6; d_gene: TRBD2; CDR3nt: TGTGCCACTTCAGGGCTAGCGGGAGGGAGCGAGCAGTACTTC; CDR3aa: CATSGLAGGSEQYF
j_gene: TRBJ1-5; abundance: -; v_gene: TRBV4-3; d_gene: -; CDR3nt: TGCGCCAGCAGCCAGGACAGACAGGGCAATCAGCCCCAGCATTTT; CDR3aa: CASSQDRQGNQPQHF
j_gene: TRBJ2-3; abundance: few; v_gene: TRBV11-1; d_gene: TRBD1; CDR3nt: TGTGCCAGCAGCTCCGGGACAGGTAAAATGGATACGCAGTATTTT; CDR3aa: CASSSGTGKMDTQYF
j_gene: TRBJ1-1; abundance: -; v_gene: TRBV30; d_gene: -; CDR3nt: TGTGCCTGGAAGGGAGACCCCCTACTTGAAGCTTTCTTT; CDR3aa: CAWKGDPLLEAFF
j_gene: TRBJ2-1; abundance: -; v_gene: TRBV7-3; d_gene: TRBD2; CDR3nt: TGTGCCAGCAGCTCCGGGGACTACTACAATGAGCAGTTCTTC; CDR3aa: CASSSGDYYNEQFF
j_gene: TRBJ2-7; abundance: -; v_gene: TRBV9; d_gene: -; CDR3nt: TGTGCCAGCAGCGCAGTCGAGCGGATCTCCTACGAGCAGTACTTC; CDR3aa: CASSAVERISYEQYF
j_gene: TRBJ2-3; abundance: -; v_gene: TRBV6-1; d_gene: TRBD2; CDR3nt: TGTGCCAGCAGGGTCGGGGGGAGCACAGATACGCAGTATTTT; CDR3aa: CASRVGGSTDTQYF
j_gene: TRBJ1-4; abundance: -; v_gene: TRBV5-1; d_gene: TRBD1; CDR3nt: TGCGCCAGCAGCCCACAGGGGCGGACTAATGAAAAACTGTTTTTT; CDR3aa: CASSPQGRTNEKLFF
j_gene: TRBJ2-7; abundance: -; v_gene: TRBV2; d_gene: -; CDR3nt: TGTGCCAGCAGTTTACAGGGAATCCCAGTCTACGAGCAGTACTTC; CDR3aa: CASSLQGIPVYEQYF
j_gene: TRBJ2-3; abundance: -; v_gene: TRBV5-6; d_gene: -; CDR3nt: TGTGCCAGCAGTGGATGGTTATCAAAGAGGGCCCTCACAGATACGCAGTATTTT; CDR3aa: CASSGWLSKRALTDTQYF
j_gene: TRBJ1-2; abundance: -; v_gene: TRBV19; d_gene: TRBD1; CDR3nt: TGTGCCAGTAGTATACTCGCAGGGGGCTATGGCTACACCTTC; CDR3aa: CASSILAGGYGYTF
j_gene: TRBJ1-1; abundance: -; v_gene: TRBV7-9; d_gene: -; CDR3nt: TGTGCCAGCAGCGACATTAGGAAGACTGAAGCTTTCTTT; CDR3aa: CASSDIRKTEAFF
j_gene: TRBJ2-2; abundance: -; v_gene: TRBV4-1; d_gene: TRBD1; CDR3nt: TGCGCCAGCAGCCAGGAACACAGGGGTATCGGGGAGCTGTTTTTT; CDR3aa: CASSQEHRGIGELFF
j_gene: TRBJ2-3; abundance: once; v_gene: TRBV27; d_gene: TRBD2; CDR3nt: TGTGCCACCTCACCGGGAGGGGTCCATACGCAGTATTTT; CDR3aa: CATSPGGVHTQYF
j_gene: TRBJ1-5; abundance: -; v_gene: TRBV28; d_gene: -; CDR3nt: TGTGCCAGCAGCCCCCGAGCCTTCGGGTCCAATCAGCCCCAGCATTTT; CDR3aa: CASSPRAFGSNQPQHF
j_gene: TRBJ2-2; abundance: -; v_gene: TRBV29-1; d_gene: -; CDR3nt: TGCAGCGTCAGGGTAATAGCAGACACCGGGGAGCTGTTTTTT; CDR3aa: CSVRVIADTGELFF
j_gene: TRBJ2-1; abundance: once; v_gene: TRBV30; d_gene: TRBD2; CDR3nt: TGTGCCTGGAACGGGAGGGCTAGCGGGAGAAGGGGCAATGAGCAGTTCTTC; CDR3aa: CAWNGRASGRRGNEQFF
j_gene: TRBJ2-6; abundance: -; v_gene: TRBV7-3; d_gene: -; CDR3nt: TGTGCCAGCAGCACACAGGGTCTGGGGGCCAACGTCCTGACTTTC; CDR3aa: CASSTQGLGANVLTF
j_gene: TRBJ2-1; abundance: -; v_gene: TRBV10-3; d_gene: TRBD1; CDR3nt: TGTGCCATCAGTGATACCGGGACAGGGGTTTGGGAGCAGTTCTTC; CDR3aa: CAISDTGTGVWEQFF
j_gene: TRBJ2-2; abundance: -; v_gene: TRBV6-1; d_gene: TRBD1; CDR3nt: TGTGCCAGCAGTGAAGGGACAGGGAACACCGGGGAGCTGTTTTTT; CDR3aa: CASSEGTGNTGELFF
j_gene: TRBJ1-4; abundance: -; v_gene: TRBV5-5; d_gene: -; CDR3nt: TGTGCCAGCAGCTTGGACAGTGCTAATGAAAAACTGTTTTTT; CDR3aa: CASSLDSANEKLFF
j_gene: TRBJ2-1; abundance: -; v_gene: TRBV5-4; d_gene: TRBD2; CDR3nt: TGTGCCAGCAGCTTTCTTGCGGGAGTTACGTTTGAGCAGTTCTTC; CDR3aa: CASSFLAGVTFEQFF
j_gene: TRBJ2-1; abundance: -; v_gene: TRBV5-5; d_gene: TRBD2; CDR3nt: TGTGCCAGCAGCTGGACCGGGACTAGCGGGAGATCGGGTGAGCAGTTCTTC; CDR3aa: CASSWTGTSGRSGEQFF
j_gene: TRBJ1-5; abundance: -; v_gene: TRBV2; d_gene: -; CDR3nt: TGTGCCAGCAGTGTTCGACAGTATAGCAATCAGCCCCAGCATTTT; CDR3aa: CASSVRQYSNQPQHF
j_gene: TRBJ2-7; abundance: -; v_gene: TRBV28; d_gene: TRBD1; CDR3nt: TGTGCCAGCAGGGACAGGGGACCGCTCACCTACGAGCAGTACTTC; CDR3aa: CASRDRGPLTYEQYF
j_gene: TRBJ2-3; abundance: -; v_gene: TRBV19; d_gene: TRBD1; CDR3nt: TGTGCCAGTAGTATACGGGACAGGGGAACAGATACGCAGTATTTT; CDR3aa: CASSIRDRGTDTQYF
j_gene: TRBJ1-1; abundance: -; v_gene: TRBV30; d_gene: -; CDR3nt: TGTGCCTGGAGTTCAGGGTGGGGTGAAGCTTTCTTT; CDR3aa: CAWSSGWGEAFF
j_gene: TRBJ1-2; abundance: -; v_gene: TRBV4-1; d_gene: -; CDR3nt: TGCGCCAGCAGCCAAGACGCCTTAGGCGGCCGGCTTGGCTACACCTTC; CDR3aa: CASSQDALGGRLGYTF
j_gene: TRBJ2-2; abundance: -; v_gene: TRBV7-2; d_gene: TRBD2; CDR3nt: TGTGCCAGCAGCTCCCGGGGAGGGGTAAACACCGGGGAGCTGTTTTTT; CDR3aa: CASSSRGGVNTGELFF
j_gene: TRBJ1-6; abundance: -; v_gene: TRBV19; d_gene: TRBD1; CDR3nt: TGTGCCAGTAGTATTGGGGGACAGTTTAATTCACCCCTCCACTTT; CDR3aa: CASSIGGQFNSPLHF
j_gene: TRBJ1-5; abundance: -; v_gene: TRBV19; d_gene: TRBD1; CDR3nt: TGTGCCAGTAGCCCGACAGGGTTAAGCAATCAGCCCCAGCATTTT; CDR3aa: CASSPTGLSNQPQHF
j_gene: TRBJ2-7; abundance: -; v_gene: TRBV11-3; d_gene: -; CDR3nt: TGTGCCAGCAGCTTAGACACGAATACAGGGATTGTCTACGAGCAGTACTTC; CDR3aa: CASSLDTNTGIVYEQYF
j_gene: TRBJ2-1; abundance: once; v_gene: TRBV7-3; d_gene: -; CDR3nt: TGTGCCAGCAGCATACCAGGGAATGAGCAGTTCTTC; CDR3aa: CASSIPGNEQFF
j_gene: TRBJ2-2; abundance: -; v_gene: TRBV6-5; d_gene: -; CDR3nt: TGTGCCAGCAGTCCGGCAGGAATAAAGTTCGGGGAGCTGTTTTTT; CDR3aa: CASSPAGIKFGELFF